This T cell receptor beta chain was found in a study of blood T cells in healthy people across ages. Study-wide results and caveats: With donor CMV status unknown, expanded clonotype changes were possibly confounded.

Donors ranged from about 6 to 95 years old and were healthy Caucasians in Russia. V lost 4 bases to trimming and J lost 4 bases, with 7 bases between them. Germline lookup yields CDR1 SEHNR and CDR2 FQNEAQ (reference sequence). The CDR3 length is 13 residues. This clonotype has at least ten counts. Its antigen is undetermined. The use of a sample-barcoded 5' primer and a J-beta primer mix characterized a second PCR of about 7 to 12 cycles. Unique molecular identifiers of 12 random nucleotides labeled each cDNA. TCRdb re-analysed the 5' RACE reads in MiXCR, keeping a single row per CDR3 protein. The table records approximately 810,000 distinct CDR3 sequences, more than 25% of them present only once.

The source of this sequence is a woman older than 75 in good health. The specimen was blood. The V and J genes are TRBV7-9 and TRBJ2-2, with a possible D match to TRBD1 (5 bases). The CDR3 sequence: CASSSRVTGELFF. The CDR3 DNA reads TGTGCCAGCAGCTCCAGGGTCACCGGGGAGCTGTTTTTT.